This T cell receptor (beta chain) comes out of a study of post-analysis software for immune sequencing data (dated by TCRdb to about 2015). Regarding the complete study: Disease courses on record covered relapsing-remitting, secondary progressive and progressive-relapsing multiple sclerosis, though some patients had no subtype annotation. The multiple sclerosis patient repertoires were compared with around ten previously published healthy control repertoires from donors aged about 6 to 26 years. A subset of samples was prepared in parallel using single-end sample barcoding, then pooled and co-amplified after Illumina adapter ligation.

Library preparation used PCR. Sequenced using an Illumina HiSeq 2500. To reduce PCR and sequencing biases, unique molecular identifiers were built into the TCR beta cDNA libraries. Every 1 to 10 million input T cells yielded around 500,000 cDNA molecules, meaning each molecule approximated one T cell. The patient libraries were prepared and sequenced with the same protocol used for the earlier healthy control dataset. Samples belonging to the same batch were prepared together, multiplexed and sequenced on a shared HiSeq lane. Under the source paper's analysis protocol: MIGEC handled the raw barcoded reads, throwing out single-read molecular identifier groups before consensus assembly and CDR3 extraction. VDJtools was used for post-analysis of the clonotype tables, and diversity was normalized by down-sampling every dataset to the size of the smallest sample. Repertoire overlap clustering matched CDR3 amino acid but not nucleotide sequences to correct batch-related cross-sample contamination. TCRdb ran its own pipeline on the public reads, namely fastp trimming at Q25 and MiXCR clone calling, and kept in-frame beta chains. Rows merge per CDR3 protein into single entries with the most common DNA and genes. None of the V and J calls come from the authors' own analysis; TCRdb made them. The sample has hundreds of thousands of distinct CDR3 sequences on record, 30% of them singletons. Of the sample, 0.56% falls within the top ten clones.

This clonotype has just a few counts. Its target antigen remains unknown. Base-call qualities are not available, and no considerably larger clone is one nucleotide away. The CDR3 measures 14 amino acids from cysteine to phenylalanine. Of the read, only the CDR3 DNA is kept; its 42 bases are in frame from base 1. The germline V gene sets CDR1 to SQVTM and CDR2 to ANQGSEA. V drops 5 bases and J drops 5 bases, leaving 16 bases in between. To demonstrate the VDJtools post-analysis software, TCR beta repertoires were profiled from the peripheral blood of some 12 young patients with multiple sclerosis. The multiple sclerosis patients were children and adolescents ranging in age from about 6 to 17 years. Findings and caveats that apply to the study as a whole: Normalized Chao1 diversity was significantly lower in multiple sclerosis patients than controls, suggesting substantial peripheral T-cell clonal expansion. The multiple sclerosis patient group was slightly younger than the control group. Significantly higher frequencies in patients than in controls were found for about five TRBV segments, including TRBV5-6, TRBV5-1 and TRBV20-1. When samples were clustered directly using the F measure, samples prepared in the same batch co-clustered strongly, which prompted a batch-effect correction.

The chain joins TRBV29-1 to TRBJ2-4, with an unclear D gene assignment. Sequenced: blood. The source of this sequence is a girl between 5 and 17 years old with multiple sclerosis. The DNA sequence is TGCAGCGTTTTACAGAAAGAGTCGGAAAACATTCAGTACTTC. Translated, it gives CSVLQKESENIQYF. Joined to the reference TRBV29-1 and TRBJ2-4 proteins, this CDR3 gives the full variable domain: SAVISQKPSRDICQRGTSLTIQCQVDSQVTMMFWYRQQPGQSLTLIATANQGSEATYESGFVIDKFPISRPNLTFSTLTVSNMSPEDSSIYLCSVLQKESENIQYFGAGTRLSVL.